One sample yielded the 14 T cell receptor beta chains listed below, sequenced in a study of shared clonotypes between healthy human individuals. Sequencing was performed with immunoSEQ multiplex PCR; in TCRdb, only in-frame clones are kept and a portion is missing. The sample consists of 2 million to 3 million clones, around nine tenths of them appearing once. The specimen sequenced was naive CD4+ T cells sorted from blood. As for subset: CD45RA+ positively selected. The receptors here all came from a man between 18 and 35 years old in good health.

The gene calls are TRBV18 and TRBJ2-7; 7 bases are a match to TRBD1. The V gene's germline CDR1 is KGHSH and CDR2 LQKENI. The CDR3 has 15 residues. Trimming removed 2 bases from V and 4 bases from J; junction bases left unmatched: 8. CDR3 sequence reads: CASSPLGTAYYEQYF. The CDR3, as DNA: TGTGCCAGCTCACCATTGGGGACAGCGTATTACGAGCAGTACTTC.

The chain carries TRBV6-6 and TRBJ2-7; the match to TRBD2 covers 8 bases. The CDR3 has 15 residues. Unmatched junction bases numbered 6, after V lost 2 bases and J lost 3 bases. Germline CDR1 is MNHNY and CDR2 is SVGAGI (reference sequence). The CDR3 protein is CASSYGGLVSYEQYF. CDR3 bases: TGTGCCAGCAGTTACGGGGGACTAGTAAGCTACGAGCAGTACTTC.

J is TRBJ2-4 and V is TRBV5-1; TRBD2 aligns across 11 bases. The CDR3 runs to 19 residues. Germline V gene lookup returns CDR1 SGHRS and CDR2 YFSETQ. V lost 4 bases, J lost 2 bases, and 14 bases stayed unmatched. CDR3 sequence reads: CASSPNALAGGIPKNIQYF. CDR3 DNA sequence: TGCGCCAGCAGCCCGAATGCCTTAGCGGGGGGGATACCCAAAAACATTCAGTACTTC.

The chain joins TRBV30 to TRBJ2-4; unclear D gene. This CDR3 is built from 13 residues. The V gene lost 3 bases and the J gene lost 0 bases, with 6 bases spanning the gap. Germline lookup yields CDR1 GTSNPN and CDR2 SVGIG (reference sequence). CDR3 bases: TGTGCCTGGAGATCGGGAGCCAAAAACATTCAGTACTTC. It codes for CAWRSGAKNIQYF.

The CDR3 bases are TGTGCCAGCTCACCCTCGACAGTCCCCAGTAACAATGAGCAGTTCTTC. Translation gives CASSPSTVPSNNEQFF. This chain joins TRBV18 and TRBJ2-1, with a tentative D call TRBD1 (5 bases). Germline V gene lookup returns CDR1 KGHSH and CDR2 LQKENI. This CDR3 region has 16 residues. V dropped 3 bases and J dropped 5 bases, with 17 bases sitting between them.

The CDR3 DNA sequence: TGTGCCAGCAGTCGGGGAATCGGGCGCGGGACTGAAGCTTTCTTT. This encodes CASSRGIGRGTEAFF. The J gene is TRBJ1-1, the V gene TRBV28; D uncertain. Germline CDR1 MDHEN, CDR2 SYDVKM. Between the trimmed V and J ends, which lost 5 bases and 5 bases, there was a span of 18 bases. The CDR3 covers 15 residues.

The chain combines TRBV23-1 with TRBJ2-2, with 14 bases fitting TRBD2. TRBV23-1 belongs to the ORF category, with a function that is uncertain. Trimming took 0 bases from V and 4 from J; bases not matched to a gene: 7. The CDR3 length is 19 residues. The CDR3 DNA reads as TGCGCCAGCAGTCAATCAGGACTAGCGGGAGGTTGTATCACCGGGGAGCTGTTTTTT. This translates into CASSQSGLAGGCITGELFF.

Note on this clone: Distinct nucleotide sequences in the sample also encode this CDR3. The chain uses TRBV5-4 and TRBJ2-7; 9 nucleotides agree with TRBD1. Trimming removed 3 bases from V and 0 bases from J; junction bases left unmatched: 1. Germline CDR1 is SGHNT and CDR2 is YYREEE (reference sequence). CDR3 length: 14 amino acids. CDR3 amino acids: CASSSTGGSYEQYF. The CDR3 coding sequence is TGTGCCAGCAGCTCGACAGGGGGCTCCTACGAGCAGTACTTC.

This clone was detected once. The chain uses TRBV25-1 and TRBJ2-1; the D call may be TRBD1 or TRBD2 (6 bases each). Germline V gives CDR1 MGHDK, CDR2 SYGVNS. Trimming took off 1 base at V and 12 bases at J, with 25 bases between the two ends. The CDR3 totals 17 residues. In DNA form, the CDR3 reads TGTGCCAGCAGTGAATCCCACGGGGGCGGCGGGGAATACGGGCAGTTCTTC. This codes for CASSESHGGGGEYGQFF. The full variable domain, in which reference TRBV25-1 and TRBJ2-1 provide the parts outside the CDR3, is EADIYQTPRYLVIGTGKKITLECSQTMGHDKMYWYQQDPGMELHLIHYSYGVNSTEKGDLSSESTVSRIRTEHFPLTLESARPSHTSQYLCASSESHGGGGEYGQFFGPGTRLTVL.

V usage is TRBV6-5 and J usage is TRBJ2-1; D is uncertain. Germline V CDR1 and CDR2: MNHEY, SVGAGI. Trimming cost V 6 bases and J 6 bases, with 6 bases left between them. The CDR3 has 11 amino acids. The CDR3 DNA is TGTGCCAGCAGGGGTCGCAATGAGCAGTTCTTC. Translated: CASRGRNEQFF.

The chain employs TRBV4-1 and TRBJ2-5; no clear D. Germline V gene data show CDR1 as MGHRA and CDR2 as YSYEKL. The CDR3 has 13 residues. V was trimmed by 4 bases and J by 3 bases, leaving 9 bases between them. The CDR3: CASSRPNEETQYF. In nucleotides, the CDR3 is TGCGCCAGCAGCCGCCCTAATGAAGAGACCCAGTACTTC.

Notes on this clone: The identical CDR3 is also encoded by other nucleotide sequences in the sample. V gene TRBV5-1 combines with J gene TRBJ2-7, with D uncertain. The germline V gene encodes CDR1 SGHRS and CDR2 YFSETQ. V was cut by 0 bases and J by 3 bases, with 7 bases left in between. There are 13 residues in the CDR3. In DNA form, the CDR3 reads TGCGCCAGCAGCTTGGTTGCCGGCTACGAGCAGTACTTC. Protein product: CASSLVAGYEQYF.

This clone is a singleton in its sample. The chain is built from TRBV12-1 and TRBJ2-2; the table's D call, TRBD2, has no DNA check behind it. TRBV12-1 is classified as a pseudogene. The CDR3 length is 20 residues. Here the CDR3 reads CASSPGEPGLAGVNTGELFF. The DNA for the CDR3 is TGTGCCAGCAGCCCCGGGGAGCCGGGACTAGCGGGGGTGAACACCGGGGAGCTGTTTTTT.

The chain links TRBV7-2 to TRBJ2-6, with D maybe TRBD1 (5 bases). The germline V gene has CDR1 SGHTA and CDR2 FQGNSA. The CDR3 covers 16 residues. Trimming stripped 0 bases from V and 4 bases from J, with 10 bases between. CDR3 protein: CASSLAPTAGANVLTF. The CDR3 coding sequence is TGTGCCAGCAGCTTAGCCCCGACAGCCGGGGCCAACGTCCTGACTTTC.